This paragraph reports one T cell receptor (beta chain). The sample originates from a study of T cell responses to AZD1222 COVID-19 vaccine. Produced via immunoSEQ multiplex PCR; TCRdb's table is partial and in-frame only. Here the sample spans tens of thousands of clones, about nine tenths being singletons. The germline V gene has CDR1 SEHNR and CDR2 FQNEAQ (reference sequence). This CDR3 has 15 amino acids. J was trimmed by 7 bases and V by 5 bases; bases with no gene match: 10. This chain links TRBV7-9 with TRBJ2-1, with 8 nucleotides matching TRBD2. Sequencing used peripheral blood, obtained 28 days after the second AZD1222 dose. This TCR was recovered from an adult who received the AZD1222 COVID-19 vaccine. The CDR3 sequence is CASSRLAGGGNEQFF. The DNA for the CDR3 is TGTGCCAGCAGCCGCCTGGCGGGGGGAGGGAATGAGCAGTTCTTC.